Below are 18 T cell receptor beta chains sequenced from a single sample in a study of Graves' ophthalmopathy and Graves' hyperthyroidism. RNA transcripts served as template for amplifying TCR beta CDR3 sequences. Second-round multiplex PCR came after first-round RT-PCR with HTBI primers. Each CDR3 protein gets one entry after TCRdb re-called the multiplex PCR reads with MiXCR. This sample has around 1,000,000 distinct CDR3 sequences, with about 40% found just once. Sequenced sample: peripheral blood or thyroid tissue (not recorded which). These receptors were obtained from an adult man with Graves' hyperthyroidism.

The V gene is TRBV7-8, the J gene TRBJ1-3, with no clear D. Trimming left V 1 base short and J 4 bases short, with 14 bases between. The germline gives CDR1 SGHVS, CDR2 FQNEAQ. The CDR3 covers 16 residues. CDR3 amino acids: CASSLGGSVSGNTIYF. The CDR3 nucleotides are TGTGCCAGCAGCTTAGGGGGTTCAGTATCAGGAAACACCATATATTTT.

The rearrangement uses TRBV20-1 and TRBJ2-7; perhaps TRBD2 as D (6 bases). CDR1 and CDR2 (germline): DFQATT, SNEGSKA (reference sequence). The CDR3 spans 12 residues. Trimming took 8 bases from V and 5 from J, leaving 16 bases between them. The CDR3 DNA is TGCAGTTTACCCGGCCGGGGGAACGAGCAGTACTTC. This gives the protein CSLPGRGNEQYF.

The table lists this clonotype with many counts. The chain is built from TRBV24-1 and TRBJ2-7, with 7 nucleotides matching TRBD1. J lost 4 bases, V lost 4 bases, and 12 bases had no gene match. Germline lookup yields CDR1 KGHDR and CDR2 SFDVKD. The CDR3 covers 16 residues. CDR3 protein: CATSEAALTGQYEQYF. The CDR3 DNA reads as TGTGCCACCAGTGAAGCCGCTCTGACAGGGCAGTACGAGCAGTACTTC.

About this clonotype itself: Without the conserved terminal phenylalanine or tryptophan, this CDR3 likely stems from a read error. It is unclear where the CDR3 begins or ends on the DNA, so no DNA is shown, and the CDR3 is as TCRdb lists it. The chain has TRBV7-3 and TRBJ1-3; TRBD1 is the table's D call, not checked against the DNA. Germline V lookup: CDR1 SGHTA, CDR2 FQGTGA. The CDR3 extends over 9 residues, inclusive of both ends. CDR3: CASSAGTYK.

The chain has TRBV6-2 or TRBV6-3 and TRBJ1-3, with 10 bases that match TRBD1. This CDR3 has 15 residues. The germline CDR1 and CDR2 sequences are MNHEY and SVGEGT. Germline trimming cut 7 bases from V and 2 bases from J; bases unmatched to any gene: 5. For the CDR3, the DNA is TGTGCCAGCACTCGGGACAGGGGACCTGGAAACACCATATATTTT. Translated: CASTRDRGPGNTIYF.

J is TRBJ1-2 and V is TRBV29-1; 7 bases map to TRBD1. In germline, CDR1 is SQVTM, CDR2 ANQGSEA. J was trimmed by 3 bases and V by 4 bases; bases with no gene match: 5. The CDR3 length is 13 residues. CDR3 region: CSVARGQDYGYTF. CDR3 DNA sequence: TGCAGCGTTGCTCGTGGACAGGACTATGGCTACACCTTC.

The chain recombines TRBV29-1 with TRBJ2-5; TRBD1 is a possible D gene (5 bases). The CDR3 covers 13 residues. From germline, CDR1 is SQVTM and CDR2 ANQGSEA. V was cut by 8 bases and J by 4 bases, with 17 bases left in between. The CDR3: CSQGWAGRETQYF. As DNA, the CDR3 is TGCAGCCAAGGTTGGGCAGGGCGAGAGACCCAGTACTTC.

J is TRBJ1-1 and V is TRBV9; D might be TRBD1 (6 bases). This CDR3 has 14 residues. V was shortened by 2 bases and J by 8 bases, with 16 bases between the two germline ends. Germline CDR1 and CDR2: SGDLS and YYNGEE. CDR3 protein: CASSVGGGAREAFF. DNA for the CDR3: TGTGCCAGCAGCGTTGGGGGGGGGGCAAGGGAAGCTTTCTTT.

A remark on this clonotype: A much larger clone sits a single nucleotide away, making a read error possible. This CDR3 is missing its conserved last phenylalanine or tryptophan, likely due to a read error. The chain is built from TRBV11-2 and TRBJ2-7; D remains unclear. Germline loops: CDR1 SGHAT, CDR2 FQNNGV. Trimming shortened V by 5 bases and J by 3 bases, and 8 bases separated the two germline ends. The CDR3 sequence is 12 residues long. CDR3 loop: CASSELNYEQYL. In nucleotides, the CDR3 is TGTGCCAGCAGCGAACTCAACTACGAGCAGTACCTC.

This clonotype was recorded at least ten times. The chain carries TRBV20-1 and TRBJ1-5; D is perhaps TRBD1 (6 bases). The germline V gene has CDR1 DFQATT and CDR2 SNEGSKA (reference sequence). Trimming removed 6 bases at V and 6 bases at J, with 18 bases between. This CDR3 contains 14 residues. Written as DNA, the CDR3 is TGCAGTGCCGCCGTGGGGGCAGGGCCTCAGCCCCAGCATTTT. Its translation: CSAAVGAGPQPQHF.

This clonotype was seen many times. The J gene is TRBJ2-7, the V gene TRBV19, with unresolved D. This CDR3 is 11 amino acids long. CDR1 and CDR2 from the germline V gene are LNHDA and SQIVND (reference sequence). V was clipped by 3 bases and J by 5 bases, with 5 bases between them. The CDR3: CASSMADEQYF. CDR3 coding DNA: TGTGCCAGTAGTATGGCTGACGAGCAGTACTTC.

This clonotype was observed a few times. The chain is built from TRBV10-2 and TRBJ2-7, with unresolved D. This CDR3 comprises 14 residues. The V gene's germline CDR1 is WSHSY and CDR2 SAAADI. V gave up 9 bases and J gave up 6 bases, with 21 bases separating them. CDR3 nucleotide sequence: TGCGCCAGTTCCTACGGCTCTTTTGCTGCCGAGCAGTACTTC. Encoded protein: CASSYGSFAAEQYF.

This clonotype was counted many times. The V and J genes are TRBV6-5 and TRBJ1-6; no firm D call. The length of the CDR3 is 11 residues. Germline-derived CDR1 and CDR2 are MNHEY and SVGAGI. V shed 4 bases and J shed 14 bases, with 9 bases lying between them. CDR3 region: CASSSLEALHF. In DNA, the CDR3 is TGTGCCAGCAGTTCACTCGAGGCCCTCCACTTT.

In this sample, this clonotype turned up a few times. V is TRBV6-5 and J is TRBJ1-1, with TRBD1 as a possible D gene (5 bases). The CDR3 totals 13 residues. V was cut by 9 bases and J by 3 bases, with 14 bases left in between. The germline V gene has CDR1 MNHEY and CDR2 SVGAGI. The CDR3 nucleotides read TGTGCCAGTGAAGTGACAGCCTACACTGAAGCTTTCTTT. This codes for CASEVTAYTEAFF.

This clonotype occurred a few times. The chain is built from TRBV28 and TRBJ2-7, with 11 bases matching TRBD2. Per germline, CDR1 MDHEN and CDR2 SYDVKM. The V segment lost 10 bases and the J segment 5 bases; nucleotides outside the gene matches: 7. The CDR3 is made up of 13 amino acids. DNA for the CDR3: TGTGCCACCGGGACTAGCGGAGGCGACGAGCAGTACTTC. This encodes CATGTSGGDEQYF. The full variable domain, rest sourced from reference TRBV28 and TRBJ2-7, is DVKVTQSSRYLVKRTGEKVFLECVQDMDHENMFWYRQDPGLGLRLIYFSYDVKMKEKGDIPEGYSVSREKKERFSLILESASTNQTSMYLCATGTSGGDEQYFGPGTRLTVT.

This clonotype was picked up many times. The V and J genes are TRBV7-8 and TRBJ1-6; TRBD1 matches 9 bases. J lost 8 bases, V lost 1 base, and 9 bases had no gene match. Germline loops: CDR1 SGHVS, CDR2 FQNEAQ. CDR3 length: 17 amino acids. The DNA of the CDR3 is TGTGCCAGCAGCTTAGTCCGGGACAGGGTGGTGGATTCACCCCTCCACTTT. Translated: CASSLVRDRVVDSPLHF.

The rearrangement links TRBV25-1 to TRBJ1-6; 7 bases map to TRBD1. From germline, CDR1 is MGHDK and CDR2 SYGVNS. This CDR3 is built from 17 residues. The junction had 13 bases not matched to a gene; V was cut back by 6 bases and J by 5 bases. The CDR3 sequence: CASSTRGRSGNNSPLHF. The CDR3 DNA sequence: TGTGCCAGCAGCACGAGGGGGCGGTCAGGCAATAATTCACCCCTCCACTTT.

This clonotype was seen many times. The chain uses TRBV19 and TRBJ2-2, with D maybe TRBD2 (6 bases). The CDR3 covers 15 residues. Germline V gene sequence: CDR1 LNHDA, CDR2 SQIVND (reference sequence). V lost 5 bases to trimming and J lost 3 bases, with 13 bases between them. In DNA, the CDR3 is TGTGCCAGTAGTCCGGGACTCCTAGACACCGGGGAGCTGTTTTTT. Its translation is CASSPGLLDTGELFF.